The 28 T cell receptor beta chains presented below share a single source sample, sequenced in a study of shared clonotypes between healthy human individuals (dated by TCRdb to the early 2020s). Library generation was performed with the immunoSEQ multiplex PCR assay. TCRdb re-hosts the immuneACCESS table, in-frame sequences only. Its copies lack some clones; in the studies checked, an unresolved V gene accounts for under half of them, and the cause for the rest is not known. For this sample there are 2,500,000 or so clones; just over 90% appear just once. The ten largest clonotypes hold about 0.13% of the sample. Material: naive CD4+ T cells sorted from blood. The intended sense of this specimen's cell subset or site label: CD45RA+ positively selected. The receptor set was obtained from a man between 18 and 35 years old in good health.

On this clone: Other nucleotide sequences from this sample produce the same CDR3. V is TRBV28 and J is TRBJ2-1; no clear D. Trimming shortened V by 5 bases and J by 10 bases, and 9 bases separated the two germline ends. CDR1 and CDR2 from the germline V gene are MDHEN and SYDVKM. The CDR3 contains 11 residues. The DNA of the CDR3 is TGTGCCAGCAGTCTAAAAAGGGAGCAGTTCTTC. Translating gives CASSLKREQFF.

The chain has TRBV7-6 and TRBJ2-5, with D perhaps TRBD1 (6 bases). CDR1 SGHVS and CDR2 FNYEAQ come from the germline V gene. This CDR3 comprises 13 residues. V lost 5 bases and J lost 5, with 12 bases in between. DNA of the CDR3: TGTGCCAGCAGCCGTACAGGGTGGGAGACCCAGTACTTC. It is translated as CASSRTGWETQYF. Combining the CDR3 with reference TRBV7-6 and TRBJ2-5 gives the whole variable domain GAGVSQSPRYKVTKRGQDVALRCDPISGHVSLYWYRQALGQGPEFLTYFNYEAQQDKSGLPNDRFSAERPEGSISTLTIQRTEQRDSAMYRCASSRTGWETQYFGPGTRLLVL.

V is TRBV30 and J is TRBJ1-6; TRBD1 agrees at 10 bases. The V and J ends lost 1 base and 13 bases, in that order; junction bases with no gene match: 10. The CDR3 contains 15 residues. Germline CDR1 GTSNPN, CDR2 SVGIG (reference sequence). The CDR3 protein is CAWSGRQGAVAPLHF. In DNA form, the CDR3 reads TGTGCCTGGAGTGGGAGACAGGGGGCGGTTGCCCCCCTCCACTTT.

Turning to this clone: Other DNA variants within this sample encode the same CDR3. The chain links TRBV7-9 to TRBJ2-5; maybe TRBD1 (5 bases). CDR3 length: 14 residues. CDR1 and CDR2 from the germline V gene are SEHNR and FQNEAQ (reference sequence). V was clipped by 1 base and J by 2 bases, with 8 bases between them. The CDR3: CASSLGQGQETQYF. CDR3 sequence (DNA): TGTGCCAGCAGCTTAGGGCAGGGACAAGAGACCCAGTACTTC.

This chain connects TRBV6-5 to TRBJ1-3, with a possible D match to TRBD1 (6 bases). Trimming shortened V by 0 bases and J by 0 bases, and 6 bases separated the two germline ends. Germline CDR1 and CDR2: MNHEY and SVGAGI. The CDR3 has 15 amino acids. CDR3 loop: CASSYSGHSGNTIYF. The DNA of the CDR3 is TGTGCCAGCAGTTACTCGGGACACTCTGGAAACACCATATATTTT.

The gene calls are TRBV7-9 and TRBJ1-2, with D unclear. This CDR3 spans 12 amino acids. Trimming removed 8 bases from V and 3 bases from J, with 10 bases in between. Germline lookup yields CDR1 SEHNR and CDR2 FQNEAQ (reference sequence). CDR3 nucleotides: TGTGCCAGCTCCGTGTGGTACTATGGCTACACCTTC. It translates to CASSVWYYGYTF.

The J gene is TRBJ1-6, the V gene TRBV7-2; the D is unclear. V shed 1 base and J shed 11 bases, with 9 bases lying between them. The germline CDR1 and CDR2 sequences are SGHTA and FQGNSA. This CDR3 spans 13 amino acids. DNA for the CDR3: TGTGCCAGCAGCTTAGTTGGGTCCCCACCCCTCCACTTT. As protein: CASSLVGSPPLHF.

The gene calls are TRBV27 and TRBJ1-4; 8 nucleotides align to TRBD1. This CDR3 has 16 amino acids. Germline V CDR1 and CDR2: MNHEY, SMNVEV (reference sequence). Trimming cost V 4 bases and J 8 bases; bases outside gene matches: 12. This CDR3 reads CASSSVGGQGNEKLFF. The CDR3 bases are TGTGCCAGCAGTTCCGTCGGTGGACAGGGTAACGAAAAACTGTTTTTT.

This chain connects TRBV21-1 to TRBJ1-1. TRBV21-1 is a pseudogene. The CDR3 is 13 amino acids. The CDR3 loop reads CASSKVYLTEAFF. The DNA of the CDR3 is TGTGCCAGCAGCAAAGTATATCTCACTGAAGCTTTCTTT.

The V and J genes are TRBV11-3 and TRBJ2-3; D unclear. Germline V gives CDR1 SGHNT, CDR2 YENEEA. The CDR3 is 14 amino acids. The ends were cut back, 1 base at V and 4 bases at J, with 9 bases in the middle. CDR3 in DNA: TGTGCCAGCAGCTTAGCGTATGGGGCAGATACGCAGTATTTT. It yields the protein CASSLAYGADTQYF.

Comments on this clone: The same CDR3 arises from other DNA sequences in this sample as well. The gene calls are TRBV7-2 and TRBJ1-4; D ambiguous. CDR3 length: 12 residues. V dropped 3 bases and J dropped 5 bases, with 4 bases sitting between them. CDR1 and CDR2 (germline): SGHTA, FQGNSA. CDR3 sequence reads: CASSFSNEKLFF. The DNA of the CDR3 is TGTGCCAGCAGCTTCTCGAATGAAAAACTGTTTTTT.

The chain has TRBV4-3 and TRBJ2-7, with D perhaps matching TRBD1 (7 bases). This CDR3 is 15 amino acids long. The V end lost 4 bases, the J end lost 0 bases, and 13 bases lay between the germline ends. CDR1 is LGHNA and CDR2 is YSLEER in the germline V gene. The CDR3 region has the DNA TGCGCCAGCAGCCTCGGCGGGACAGCCTCCTACGAGCAGTACTTC. Protein sequence: CASSLGGTASYEQYF.

V gene TRBV28 combines with J gene TRBJ2-7, with 7 nucleotides matching TRBD2. J lost 2 bases, V lost 5 bases, and 3 bases had no gene match. Germline V gives CDR1 MDHEN, CDR2 SYDVKM. CDR3 length equals 13 residues. CDR3 DNA: TGTGCCAGCAGTACCGGGACTACCTACGAGCAGTACTTC. Translation: CASSTGTTYEQYF.

The V gene is TRBV7-8, the J gene TRBJ1-1, with D possibly matching TRBD1 (6 bases). V shed 4 bases and J shed 1 base, with 13 bases lying between them. The CDR3 runs to 15 residues. Per germline, CDR1 SGHVS and CDR2 FQNEAQ. CDR3 coding DNA: TGTGCCAGCAGCTGGGACATCTCAGCGAACACTGAAGCTTTCTTT. Its protein is CASSWDISANTEAFF.

The V and J genes are TRBV28 and TRBJ1-1, with 12 bases identical to TRBD1. The CDR3 runs to 14 residues. CDR1 is MDHEN, CDR2 SYDVKM, per germline. The ends lost 8 bases at V and 5 bases at J; junction bases unmatched: 6. CDR3 bases: TGTGCCAGCTCCCCGGGACAGGGGGCAACTGAAGCTTTCTTT. Residues: CASSPGQGATEAFF.

This chain joins TRBV4-3 and TRBJ2-3; 9 bases are a match to TRBD2. Germline assignment: CDR1 LGHNA and CDR2 YSLEER. This CDR3 has 16 amino acids. The ends lost 4 bases at V and 4 bases at J; junction bases unmatched: 9. CDR3 sequence: CASSPIAGGGADTQYF. In DNA, the CDR3 is TGCGCCAGCAGCCCCATCGCGGGAGGGGGTGCAGATACGCAGTATTTT.

The chain combines TRBV19 with TRBJ1-6; 7 nucleotides match TRBD1. This CDR3 is 20 amino acids long. In germline, CDR1 is LNHDA, CDR2 SQIVND (reference sequence). V was clipped by 5 bases and J by 0 bases; unmatched bases: 16. This CDR3 reads CASSAYLVLTGSSYNSPLHF. CDR3 nucleotide sequence: TGTGCCAGTAGTGCCTATCTCGTCCTGACAGGGAGCTCCTATAATTCACCCCTCCACTTT.

The chain is built from TRBV5-1 and TRBJ1-6, with D possibly matching TRBD1 (5 bases). Deletions cut 4 bases from V and 9 bases from J, with 17 bases between. The germline V gene has CDR1 SGHRS and CDR2 YFSETQ. The CDR3 covers 15 residues. The CDR3 loop is CASSPSGTVGSPLHF. CDR3 sequence (DNA): TGCGCCAGCAGCCCCTCCGGGACTGTGGGTTCACCCCTCCACTTT.

This chain uses TRBV21-1 with TRBJ2-5. TRBV21-1 is a pseudogene. The CDR3 runs 17 residues. The CDR3 here is CASRGGPQGPLQETQYF. CDR3 coding DNA: TGTGCCAGCAGGGGGGGACCGCAGGGGCCCCTCCAAGAGACCCAGTACTTC.

V is TRBV7-2 and J is TRBJ2-7; TRBD2 might be the D (5 bases). In germline, CDR1 is SGHTA, CDR2 FQGNSA. With 5 bases removed from V and 2 bases from J, the gap between germline ends came to 19 bases. CDR3 length: 16 residues. The chain's CDR3 is CASSPPFMRVPYEQYF. In DNA, the CDR3 is TGTGCCAGCAGCCCCCCGTTTATGAGGGTACCCTACGAGCAGTACTTC.

This clone was seen just once. The chain has TRBV15 and TRBJ1-4, with D possibly matching TRBD1 (5 bases). V was pared by 0 bases and J by 5 bases, with 7 bases between. The germline V gene encodes CDR1 LNHNV and CDR2 YYDKDF (reference sequence). The CDR3 runs 14 residues. The CDR3 is CATSRENRNEKLFF. In DNA, the CDR3 is TGTGCCACCAGCAGAGAGAACAGGAATGAAAAACTGTTTTTT.

The rearrangement joins TRBV6-1 to TRBJ2-3, with TRBD1 matching 7 bases. CDR3 length equals 14 residues. CDR1 is MNHNS, CDR2 SASEGT, per germline. Unmatched junction bases numbered 5, after V lost 6 bases and J lost 2 bases. CDR3 protein: CASSRQGLTDTQYF. The CDR3 DNA sequence: TGTGCCAGCAGCCGACAGGGCCTCACAGATACGCAGTATTTT.

The rearrangement uses TRBV29-1 and TRBJ1-2, with TRBD1 identical over 8 bases. The CDR3 has 16 residues. CDR1 and CDR2 (germline): SQVTM, ANQGSEA. J lost 4 bases, V lost 0 bases, and 10 bases had no gene match. The CDR3 nucleotides are TGCAGCGTTGAAGATCTTGGCAGGGGGCAGGGCTATGGCTACACCTTC. Translation gives CSVEDLGRGQGYGYTF.

V gene TRBV6-5 combines with J gene TRBJ2-2; TRBD2 matches 7 bases. V gave up 5 bases and J gave up 5 bases; unmatched junction bases: 8. CDR3 length: 15 amino acids. Germline loops: CDR1 MNHEY, CDR2 SVGAGI. The DNA for the CDR3 is TGTGCCAGCAGTCAACCGCGGGGGAGGACCGGGGAGCTGTTTTTT. This codes for CASSQPRGRTGELFF.

The chain employs TRBV5-1 and TRBJ2-2; the D gene is possibly TRBD1 (6 bases). Germline loops: CDR1 SGHRS, CDR2 YFSETQ. Trimming stripped 7 bases from V and 3 bases from J, with 16 bases between. The CDR3 totals 15 residues. In DNA form, the CDR3 reads TGCGCCAGCGTTCCATCTGGGGGCGACACCGGGGAGCTGTTTTTT. Protein sequence: CASVPSGGDTGELFF.

The rearrangement uses TRBV2 and TRBJ1-2; a possible D gene is TRBD1 (5 bases). This CDR3 comprises 13 residues. Germline CDR1 and CDR2: SNHLY and FYNNEI. V was clipped by 6 bases and J by 8 bases, with 16 bases between them. This CDR3 reads CASSDLPGEGYTF. CDR3 DNA: TGTGCCAGCAGCGATTTGCCGGGGGAAGGCTACACCTTC.

This clone was observed once. V is TRBV2 and J is TRBJ2-7; the D gene is possibly TRBD2 (6 bases). CDR1 and CDR2 from the germline V gene are SNHLY and FYNNEI. This CDR3 has 13 residues. Deletions cut 5 bases from V and 0 bases from J, with 8 bases between. The CDR3 DNA reads as TGTGCCAGCAGTACGGGACTCTCCTACGAGCAGTACTTC. Translated: CASSTGLSYEQYF.

The rearrangement uses TRBV19 and TRBJ1-2; 7 bases are shared with TRBD1. There are 14 residues in the CDR3. V lost 7 bases and J lost 4; bases outside the gene matches: 9. Germline V gene sequence: CDR1 LNHDA, CDR2 SQIVND (reference sequence). The CDR3 loop reads CASIDRAFPYGYTF. The CDR3 coding sequence is TGTGCCAGTATCGACAGGGCCTTTCCCTATGGCTACACCTTC.